Reported below is one T cell receptor beta chain. Its antigen is unknown. These data originate in a study of cytomegalovirus exposure and HLA in healthy donors. This CDR3 spans 15 amino acids. Germline trimming cut 4 bases from V and 2 bases from J; bases unmatched to any gene: 5. Germline V gene lookup returns CDR1 SGHRS and CDR2 YFSETQ. Each donor was nominally healthy when sampled (though unrecorded immune exposures were likely). Study-wide findings and caveats: Later analysis showed TCR association rates varying by HLA locus, highest for DRB1 and lowest for HLA-C. Per published accounts, TCR beta sequences correctly predicted the HLA-A and HLA-B alleles of most subjects.

The PCR contained 60 Vbeta and 13 Jbeta primers. Data came from immunoSEQ multiplex PCR; TCRdb stores just in-frame clones and leaves some out. Of 70,000 to 95,000 clones listed, about 75% are singletons. The sequenced sample was PBMCs. This clonotype originated in a man aged 35-49 years in good health and CMV-seronegative. V usage is TRBV5-1 and J usage is TRBJ1-5; 8 nucleotides match TRBD1. The CDR3 sequence: CASSPGQGGNQPQHF. CDR3 DNA: TGCGCCAGCAGCCCAGGACAGGGAGGCAATCAGCCCCAGCATTTT.